Following are 7 T cell receptor beta chains from one sample sequenced in a study of blood T cell repertoires in COVID-19. Assay used: immunoSEQ multiplex PCR; TCRdb lists only in-frame clones, some missing. The table lists around 77,000 clones, approximately 84% of them singletons. Sequencing was performed on peripheral blood. The receptors stem from a man between 65 and 80 years old with active or convalescent COVID-19.

J is TRBJ1-5 and V is TRBV2; D ambiguous. The germline V gene has CDR1 SNHLY and CDR2 FYNNEI. The CDR3 has 13 amino acids. The V and J ends lost 7 bases and 1 base respectively, with 8 bases between them. CDR3 protein: CASNYISNQPQHF. CDR3 DNA sequence: TGTGCCAGCAACTACATAAGCAATCAGCCCCAGCATTTT.

The V call is TRBV15, the J call TRBJ1-5, with D uncertain. Germline V gene sequence: CDR1 LNHNV, CDR2 YYDKDF (reference sequence). Trimming shortened V by 8 bases and J by 5 bases, and 13 bases separated the two germline ends. CDR3 size: 13 residues. The CDR3 reads CATSGINDQPQHF. The CDR3 DNA reads TGTGCCACCTCCGGGATAAATGATCAGCCCCAGCATTTT.

The chain is built from TRBV3-1 (or the pseudogene TRBV3-2) and TRBJ1-4, with 10 bases lining up with TRBD1. Trimming removed 1 base from V and 10 bases from J; junction bases left unmatched: 6. The CDR3 sequence is 15 residues long. Per germline, CDR1 LGHDT and CDR2 YNNKEL (reference sequence). CDR3 DNA sequence: TGTGCCAGCAGCCAAGGAGGGACAGGGGTTGTAAAACTGTTTTTT. Amino acid sequence: CASSQGGTGVVKLFF.

The rearrangement links TRBV6-2 or TRBV6-3 to TRBJ2-2, with D hard to call. The CDR3 totals 15 residues. With 7 bases removed from V and 0 bases from J, the gap between germline ends came to 12 bases. Germline-derived CDR1 and CDR2 are MNHEY and SVGEGT. CDR3 nucleotides: TGTGCCAGCACCCCTCACGGTACGAACACCGGGGAGCTGTTTTTT. Amino acid sequence: CASTPHGTNTGELFF.

This chain links TRBV6-2 or TRBV6-3 with TRBJ2-7, with D perhaps TRBD2 (6 bases). CDR1 and CDR2 from the germline V gene are MNHEY and SVGEGT. This CDR3 has 14 residues. V lost 0 bases to trimming and J lost 5 bases, with 11 bases between them. This chain's CDR3 is CASSYSRGRDEQYF. CDR3 DNA: TGTGCCAGCAGTTACTCGCGGGGACGGGACGAGCAGTACTTC.

The CDR3 DNA sequence: TGTGCCTGGAGTCCCCTCGGACTATACAATGAGCAGTTCTTC. Protein product: CAWSPLGLYNEQFF. This chain joins TRBV30 and TRBJ2-1; maybe TRBD2 (6 bases). V lost 2 bases to trimming and J lost 4 bases, with 12 bases between them. Per germline, CDR1 GTSNPN and CDR2 SVGIG (reference sequence). This CDR3 is built from 14 residues. Variable domain in full (rest from reference TRBV30 and TRBJ2-1): SQTIHQWPATLVQPVGSPLSLECTVEGTSNPNLYWYRQAAGRGLQLLFYSVGIGQISSEVPQNLSASRPQDRQFILSSKKLLLSDSGFYLCAWSPLGLYNEQFFGPGTRLTVL.

The V call is TRBV4-2, the J call TRBJ1-3; unclear D gene. This CDR3 has 15 residues. CDR1 and CDR2 (germline): LGHNA, YNFKEQ. Trimming pared 0 bases from V and 1 base from J, leaving 7 bases between. The DNA for the CDR3 is TGTGCCAGCAGCCAAGAACAACAGTCTGGAAACACCATATATTTT. It specifies CASSQEQQSGNTIYF.